The 5 T cell receptor beta chains listed next were all sequenced from one sample in a study of blood T cell repertoires in COVID-19. The assay was immunoSEQ multiplex PCR, and TCRdb's table has in-frame clones only and misses some. Of over 600,000 clones listed, approximately 90% are singletons. The sample was peripheral blood. These receptors were obtained from a woman between 18 and 29 years old with acute or convalescent COVID-19.

V usage is TRBV5-8 and J usage is TRBJ1-6, with D uncertain. There are 17 residues in the CDR3. Trimming pared 10 bases from V and 0 bases from J, leaving 20 bases between. Per germline, CDR1 SGHTS and CDR2 YDEGEE. CDR3 in DNA: TGTGCCGGCGCGGGGAGTACCCTCGGCTCCTATAATTCACCCCTCCACTTT. Translating gives CAGAGSTLGSYNSPLHF. Full variable domain (outside the CDR3, taken from reference TRBV5-8 and TRBJ1-6): EAGVTQSPTHLIKTRGQQATLRCSPISGHTSVYWYQQALGLGLQFLLWYDEGEERNRGNFPPRFSGRQFPNYSSELNVNALELEDSALYLCAGAGSTLGSYNSPLHFGNGTRLTVT.

This chain uses TRBV30 with TRBJ2-6; possibly TRBD1 for D (6 bases). The CDR3 is made up of 16 amino acids. Germline V CDR1 and CDR2: GTSNPN, SVGIG (reference sequence). V lost 2 bases and J lost 4, with 15 bases in between. The CDR3 is CAWSLQGLGGANVLTF. The CDR3 region has the DNA TGTGCCTGGAGTCTACAGGGCCTAGGGGGGGCCAACGTCCTGACTTTC.

This rearrangement joins TRBV24-1 to TRBJ1-1; D gene unclear. Germline V lookup: CDR1 KGHDR, CDR2 SFDVKD. V gave up 4 bases and J gave up 1 base, with 9 bases separating them. The length of the CDR3 is 14 residues. In DNA form, the CDR3 reads TGTGCCACCAGTGAGAGTTCATGGAACACTGAAGCTTTCTTT. Its protein is CATSESSWNTEAFF.

V usage is TRBV24-1 and J usage is TRBJ1-1; D is possibly TRBD1 (5 bases). Between the trimmed V and J ends, which lost 8 bases and 3 bases, there was a span of 12 bases. The CDR3 has 13 residues. The germline CDR1 and CDR2 sequences are KGHDR and SFDVKD. The CDR3 sequence is CATIGRGDTEAFF. The CDR3 bases are TGTGCCACCATCGGAAGGGGTGACACTGAAGCTTTCTTT.

This chain uses TRBV10-2 with TRBJ1-4; no clear D. Germline values: CDR1 WSHSY, CDR2 SAAADI. V was clipped by 3 bases and J by 3 bases, with 8 bases between them. The CDR3 extends over 14 amino acids. The CDR3 here is CASSESGSNEKLFF. The CDR3 nucleotides read TGCGCCAGCAGTGAAAGCGGGTCTAATGAAAAACTGTTTTTT.